This is a list of T cell receptor beta chains from one sample in a study of cytomegalovirus exposure and HLA in healthy donors. The protocol was immunoSEQ multiplex PCR, while the TCRdb copy is restricted to in-frame clones and leaves out a portion. The data show roughly 180,000 clones, approximately 81% seen once. The source material was PBMCs. Source of these receptors: a male donor in good health and CMV-seronegative. CDR3s include the opening cysteine and the closing phenylalanine or tryptophan. The order of the fields is D gene, CDR3 length, J gene, V gene, clone size, CDR3 DNA, CDR3 protein. The D gene is left open where the match is weak. Part of the rows lack a size; the others show once, few, many or a class for expanded clones.

d_call: TRBD1
cdr3_length: 14
j_call: TRBJ2-1
v_call: TRBV5-1
clone_size: once
cdr3_nt: TGCGCCAGCAGCTTGACCCCGACAGGGGATGAGCAGTTCTTC
cdr3_aa: CASSLTPTGDEQFF

d_call: -
cdr3_length: 12
j_call: TRBJ1-5
v_call: TRBV28
clone_size: -
cdr3_nt: TGTGCCAGCAGTGAGGGTTTCCAGCCCCAGCATTTT
cdr3_aa: CASSEGFQPQHF

d_call: TRBD1
cdr3_length: 17
j_call: TRBJ2-5
v_call: TRBV28
clone_size: -
cdr3_nt: TGTGCCAGCAGAACCCGGTCGGGACAGGGGATAGAAGAGACCCAGTACTTC
cdr3_aa: CASRTRSGQGIEETQYF

d_call: -
cdr3_length: 14
j_call: TRBJ1-2
v_call: TRBV6-5
clone_size: -
cdr3_nt: TGTGCCAGCGCGGATGTGATAAGTAACTATGGCTACACCTTC
cdr3_aa: CASADVISNYGYTF

d_call: TRBD2
cdr3_length: 19
j_call: TRBJ2-5
v_call: TRBV18
clone_size: -
cdr3_nt: TGTGCCAGCTCACCACAAGGGGAAGCACTAGCGGGAGCGGGAGAGACCCAGTACTTC
cdr3_aa: CASSPQGEALAGAGETQYF

d_call: -
cdr3_length: 14
j_call: TRBJ2-2
v_call: TRBV2
clone_size: few
cdr3_nt: TGTGCCAGCATTGGGAGGGGGGTCACCGGGGAGCTGTTTTTT
cdr3_aa: CASIGRGVTGELFF

d_call: TRBD2
cdr3_length: 16
j_call: TRBJ2-4
v_call: TRBV5-4
clone_size: -
cdr3_nt: TGTGCCAGCAGCCCCGGACTAGCGGGGAGGGGAAACATTCAGTACTTC
cdr3_aa: CASSPGLAGRGNIQYF

d_call: TRBD1
cdr3_length: 15
j_call: TRBJ2-2
v_call: TRBV5-4
clone_size: -
cdr3_nt: TGTGCCAGCAGCCGGGACAGGGAAAACACCGGGGAGCTGTTTTTT
cdr3_aa: CASSRDRENTGELFF

d_call: TRBD1
cdr3_length: 19
j_call: TRBJ1-5
v_call: TRBV27
clone_size: -
cdr3_nt: TGTGCCAGCAGTGCTCCGGGACAGGGGGCCAATGACCGCAATCAGCCCCAGCATTTT
cdr3_aa: CASSAPGQGANDRNQPQHF

d_call: -
cdr3_length: 15
j_call: TRBJ1-6
v_call: TRBV29-1
clone_size: -
cdr3_nt: TGCAGCGTGATGACAGGAGACTACTATAATTCACCCCTCCACTTT
cdr3_aa: CSVMTGDYYNSPLHF

d_call: -
cdr3_length: 20
j_call: TRBJ2-7
v_call: TRBV12-2
clone_size: -
cdr3_nt: TGTGCAAGTCAGTCCCCGAATGGACTAGCGGGCAAAGAAACCTCCTACGAGCAGTACTTC
cdr3_aa: CASQSPNGLAGKETSYEQYF

d_call: -
cdr3_length: 15
j_call: TRBJ1-5
v_call: TRBV15
clone_size: -
cdr3_nt: TGTGCCACCAGCAGAGATCAGGGTGCGAATCAGCCCCAGCATTTT
cdr3_aa: CATSRDQGANQPQHF

d_call: -
cdr3_length: 15
j_call: TRBJ1-5
v_call: TRBV4-2
clone_size: -
cdr3_nt: TGTGCCAGCAGCCAAACCTTCCAGGGCGATCAGCCCCAGCATTTT
cdr3_aa: CASSQTFQGDQPQHF

d_call: TRBD1
cdr3_length: 15
j_call: TRBJ1-6
v_call: TRBV12-5
clone_size: -
cdr3_nt: TGTGCTAGTGGTTTGTGGACAGGGGGCGTTTCACCCCTCCACTTT
cdr3_aa: CASGLWTGGVSPLHF

d_call: TRBD2
cdr3_length: 17
j_call: TRBJ2-1
v_call: TRBV5-1
clone_size: once
cdr3_nt: TGCGCCAGCAGCATCGGACTAGCGGGGGAGACCTACAATGAGCAGTTCTTC
cdr3_aa: CASSIGLAGETYNEQFF

d_call: -
cdr3_length: 16
j_call: TRBJ2-4
v_call: TRBV5-1
clone_size: -
cdr3_nt: TGCGCCAGCAGCTTAGACCAGGGTCTTGCCAAAAACATTCAGTACTTC
cdr3_aa: CASSLDQGLAKNIQYF

d_call: -
cdr3_length: 13
j_call: TRBJ1-1
v_call: TRBV7-3
clone_size: -
cdr3_nt: TGTGCCAGCAGCTCACAGGGGAACACTGAAGCTTTCTTT
cdr3_aa: CASSSQGNTEAFF

d_call: TRBD1
cdr3_length: 14
j_call: TRBJ2-7
v_call: TRBV19
clone_size: -
cdr3_nt: TGTGCCAGTAGTGCCGACAGGGTTCGAGACGAGCAGTACTTC
cdr3_aa: CASSADRVRDEQYF

d_call: -
cdr3_length: 14
j_call: TRBJ1-6
v_call: TRBV7-9
clone_size: -
cdr3_nt: TGTGCCAGCAGCATAATAACAGCAAATTCACCCCTCCACTTT
cdr3_aa: CASSIITANSPLHF

d_call: -
cdr3_length: 13
j_call: TRBJ2-7
v_call: TRBV6-5
clone_size: -
cdr3_nt: TGTGCCAGCAGTAAGCGCTCAGGGGAGGAGCAGTACTTC
cdr3_aa: CASSKRSGEEQYF

d_call: -
cdr3_length: 14
j_call: TRBJ2-7
v_call: TRBV11-2
clone_size: -
cdr3_nt: TGTGCCAGCAGCCTCCGGACTGGAACCTACGAGCAGTACTTC
cdr3_aa: CASSLRTGTYEQYF

d_call: TRBD2
cdr3_length: 11
j_call: TRBJ2-1
v_call: TRBV25-1
clone_size: once
cdr3_nt: TGTGCCAGCAAATTCGGGGGGGAGCAGTTCTTC
cdr3_aa: CASKFGGEQFF